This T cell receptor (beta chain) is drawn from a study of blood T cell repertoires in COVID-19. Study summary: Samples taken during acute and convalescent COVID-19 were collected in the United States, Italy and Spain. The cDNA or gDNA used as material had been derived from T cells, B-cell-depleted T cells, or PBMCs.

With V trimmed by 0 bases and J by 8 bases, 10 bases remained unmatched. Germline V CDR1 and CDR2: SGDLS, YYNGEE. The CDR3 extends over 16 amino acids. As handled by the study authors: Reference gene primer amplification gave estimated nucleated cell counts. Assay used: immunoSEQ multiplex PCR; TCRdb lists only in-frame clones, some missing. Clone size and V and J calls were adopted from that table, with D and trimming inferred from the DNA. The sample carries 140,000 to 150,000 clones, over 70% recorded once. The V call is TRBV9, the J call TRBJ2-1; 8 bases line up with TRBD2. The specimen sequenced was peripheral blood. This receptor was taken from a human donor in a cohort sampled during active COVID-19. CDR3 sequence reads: CASSVGGRGGVDEQFF. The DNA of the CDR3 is TGTGCCAGCAGCGTAGGTGGACGGGGGGGCGTCGATGAGCAGTTCTTC.